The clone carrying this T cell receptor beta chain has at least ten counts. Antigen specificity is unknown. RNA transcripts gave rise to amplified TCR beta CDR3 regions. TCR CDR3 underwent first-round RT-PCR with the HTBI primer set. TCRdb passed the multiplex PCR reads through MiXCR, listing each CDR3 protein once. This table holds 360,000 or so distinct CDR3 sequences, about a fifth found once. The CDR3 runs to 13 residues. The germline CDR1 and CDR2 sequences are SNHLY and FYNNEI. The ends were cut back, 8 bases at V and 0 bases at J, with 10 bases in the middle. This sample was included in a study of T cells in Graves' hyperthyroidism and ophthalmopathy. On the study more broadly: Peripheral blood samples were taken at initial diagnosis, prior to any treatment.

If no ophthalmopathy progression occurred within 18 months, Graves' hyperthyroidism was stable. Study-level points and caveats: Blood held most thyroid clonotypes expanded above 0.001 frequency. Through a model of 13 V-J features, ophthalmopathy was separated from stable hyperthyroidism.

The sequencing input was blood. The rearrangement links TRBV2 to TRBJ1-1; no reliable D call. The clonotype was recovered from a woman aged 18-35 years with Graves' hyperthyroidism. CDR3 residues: CASGREMNTEAFF. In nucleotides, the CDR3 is TGTGCCAGCGGGCGAGAGATGAACACTGAAGCTTTCTTT.